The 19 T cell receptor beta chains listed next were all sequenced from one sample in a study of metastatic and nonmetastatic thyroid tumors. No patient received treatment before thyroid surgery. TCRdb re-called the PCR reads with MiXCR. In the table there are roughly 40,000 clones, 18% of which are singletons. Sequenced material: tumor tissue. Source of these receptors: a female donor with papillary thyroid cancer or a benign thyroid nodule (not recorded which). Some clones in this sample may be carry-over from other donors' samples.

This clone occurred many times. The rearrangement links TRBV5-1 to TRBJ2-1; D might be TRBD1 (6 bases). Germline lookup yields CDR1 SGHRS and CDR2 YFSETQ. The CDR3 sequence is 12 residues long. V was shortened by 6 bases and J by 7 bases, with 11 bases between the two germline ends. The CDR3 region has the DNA TGCGCCAGCAAGCCTACAGGGAATGAGCAGTTCTTC. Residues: CASKPTGNEQFF.

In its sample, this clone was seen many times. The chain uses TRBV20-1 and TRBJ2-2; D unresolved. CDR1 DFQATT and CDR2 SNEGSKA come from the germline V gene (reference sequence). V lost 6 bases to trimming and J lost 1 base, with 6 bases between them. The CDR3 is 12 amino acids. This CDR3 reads CSAVVNTGELFF. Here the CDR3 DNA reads TGCAGTGCGGTGGTGAACACCGGGGAGCTGTTTTTT.

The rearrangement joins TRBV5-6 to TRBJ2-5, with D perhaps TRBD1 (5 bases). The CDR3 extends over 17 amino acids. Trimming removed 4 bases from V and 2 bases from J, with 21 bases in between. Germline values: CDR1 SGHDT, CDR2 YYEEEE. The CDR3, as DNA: TGTGCCAGCAGCAGCTTGTTCCTTTTCAGGGCACAAGAGACCCAGTACTTC. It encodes CASSSLFLFRAQETQYF.

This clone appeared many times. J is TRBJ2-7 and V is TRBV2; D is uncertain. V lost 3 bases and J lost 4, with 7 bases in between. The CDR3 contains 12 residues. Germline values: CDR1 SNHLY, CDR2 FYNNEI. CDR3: CASSDWDYEQYF. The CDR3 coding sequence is TGTGCCAGCAGTGATTGGGATTACGAGCAGTACTTC.

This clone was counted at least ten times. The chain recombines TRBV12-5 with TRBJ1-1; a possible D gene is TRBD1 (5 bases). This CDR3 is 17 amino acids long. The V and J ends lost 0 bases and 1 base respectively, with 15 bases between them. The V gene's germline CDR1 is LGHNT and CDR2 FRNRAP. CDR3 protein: CASGLVVSRGANTEAFF. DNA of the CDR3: TGTGCTAGTGGTTTGGTAGTATCTCGGGGCGCGAACACTGAAGCTTTCTTT.

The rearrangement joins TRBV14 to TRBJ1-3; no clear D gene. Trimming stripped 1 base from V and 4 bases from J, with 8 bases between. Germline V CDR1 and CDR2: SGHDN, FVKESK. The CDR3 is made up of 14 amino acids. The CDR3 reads CASSQVRSGNTIYF. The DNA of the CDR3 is TGTGCCAGCAGCCAAGTTCGGTCCGGAAACACCATATATTTT.

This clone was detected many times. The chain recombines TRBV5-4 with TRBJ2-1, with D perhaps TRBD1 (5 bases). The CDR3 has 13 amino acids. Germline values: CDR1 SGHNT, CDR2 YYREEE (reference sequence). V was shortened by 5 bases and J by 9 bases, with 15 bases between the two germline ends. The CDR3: CASSRDSDGEQFF. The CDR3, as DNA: TGTGCCAGCAGTCGTGACAGCGACGGTGAGCAGTTCTTC.

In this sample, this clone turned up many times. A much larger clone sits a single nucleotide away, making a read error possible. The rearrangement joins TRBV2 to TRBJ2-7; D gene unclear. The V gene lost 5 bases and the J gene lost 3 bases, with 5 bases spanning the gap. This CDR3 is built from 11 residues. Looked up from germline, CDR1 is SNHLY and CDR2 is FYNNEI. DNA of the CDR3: TGTGCCAGCAGTTGGAACTACGAGCAGTACTTC. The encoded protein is CASSWNYEQYF.

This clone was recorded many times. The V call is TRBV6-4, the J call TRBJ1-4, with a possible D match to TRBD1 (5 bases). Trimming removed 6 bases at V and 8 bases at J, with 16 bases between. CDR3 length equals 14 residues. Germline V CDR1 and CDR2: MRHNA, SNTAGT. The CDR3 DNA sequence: TGTGCCAGCAGCCCCCGGGCCTCAGGGGAAAAACTGTTTTTT. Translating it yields CASSPRASGEKLFF.

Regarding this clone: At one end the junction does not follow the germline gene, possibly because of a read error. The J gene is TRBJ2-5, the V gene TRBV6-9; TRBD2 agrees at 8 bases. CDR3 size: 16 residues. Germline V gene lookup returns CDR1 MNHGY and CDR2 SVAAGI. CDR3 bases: TGTGCCAGCAGTTACGGGGGGGGGGCTGGTAAAGAGACCCGGTACTTC. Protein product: CASSYGGGAGKETRYF.

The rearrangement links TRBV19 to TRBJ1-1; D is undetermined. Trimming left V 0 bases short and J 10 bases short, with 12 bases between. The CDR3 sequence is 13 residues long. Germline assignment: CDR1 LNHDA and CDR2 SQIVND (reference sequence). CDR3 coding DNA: TGTGCCAGTAGTATAGATCCGCATTGGCGAGCTTTCTTT. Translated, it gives CASSIDPHWRAFF.

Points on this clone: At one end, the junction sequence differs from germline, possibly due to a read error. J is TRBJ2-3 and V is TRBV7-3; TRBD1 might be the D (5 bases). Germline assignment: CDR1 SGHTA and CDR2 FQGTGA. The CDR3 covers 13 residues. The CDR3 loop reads CAISFRGSYTQYF. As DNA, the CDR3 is TGTGCCATCAGCTTTAGGGGATCGTATACGCAGTATTTT.

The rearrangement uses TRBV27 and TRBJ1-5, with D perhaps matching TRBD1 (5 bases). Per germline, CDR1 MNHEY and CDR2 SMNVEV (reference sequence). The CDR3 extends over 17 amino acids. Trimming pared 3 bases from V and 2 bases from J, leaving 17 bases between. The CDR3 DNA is TGTGCCAGCAGTTTTACGGCCTGGACATTTGGCAATCAGCCCCAGCATTTT. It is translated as CASSFTAWTFGNQPQHF.

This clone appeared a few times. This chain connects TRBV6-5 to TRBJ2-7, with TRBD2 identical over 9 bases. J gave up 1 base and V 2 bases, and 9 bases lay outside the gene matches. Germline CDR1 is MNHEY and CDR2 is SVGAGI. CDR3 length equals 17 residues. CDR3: CASSYVISGSSSYEQYF. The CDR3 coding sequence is TGTGCCAGCAGTTACGTAATTAGCGGGAGCTCTTCCTACGAGCAGTACTTC.

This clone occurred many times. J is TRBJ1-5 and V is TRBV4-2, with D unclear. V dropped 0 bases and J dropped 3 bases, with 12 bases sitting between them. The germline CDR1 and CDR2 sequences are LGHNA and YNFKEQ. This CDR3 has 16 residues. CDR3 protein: CASSQDPARVNQPQHF. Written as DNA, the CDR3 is TGTGCCAGCAGCCAAGATCCTGCGAGGGTCAATCAGCCCCAGCATTTT.

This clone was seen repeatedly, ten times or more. DNA for the CDR3: TGCAGCGTTGATACCCCAGGGGTCCAAGAGACCCAGTACTTC. Its protein is CSVDTPGVQETQYF. V and J are TRBV29-1 and TRBJ2-5, with a possible D match to TRBD1 (6 bases). Trimming took 3 bases from V and 1 from J, leaving 12 bases between them. Germline V gives CDR1 SQVTM, CDR2 ANQGSEA. CDR3 size: 14 residues.

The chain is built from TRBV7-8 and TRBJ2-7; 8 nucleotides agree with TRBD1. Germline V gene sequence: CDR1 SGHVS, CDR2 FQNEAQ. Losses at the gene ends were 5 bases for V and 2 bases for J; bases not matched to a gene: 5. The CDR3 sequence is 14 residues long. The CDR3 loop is CASSPLQGAYEQYF. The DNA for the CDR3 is TGTGCCAGCAGCCCTCTACAGGGGGCCTACGAGCAGTACTTC.

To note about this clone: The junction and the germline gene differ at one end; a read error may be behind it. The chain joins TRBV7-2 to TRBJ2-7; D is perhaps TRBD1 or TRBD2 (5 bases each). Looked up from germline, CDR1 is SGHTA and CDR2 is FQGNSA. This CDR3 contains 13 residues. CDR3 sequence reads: CASSPQLRGEKYF. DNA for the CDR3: TGTGCCAGCAGCCCCCAGCTGAGGGGCGAGAAGTACTTC.

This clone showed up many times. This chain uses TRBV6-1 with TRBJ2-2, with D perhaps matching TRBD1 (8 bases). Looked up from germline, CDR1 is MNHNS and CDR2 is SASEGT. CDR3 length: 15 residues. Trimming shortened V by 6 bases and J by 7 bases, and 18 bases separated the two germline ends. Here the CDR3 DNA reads TGTGCCAGCAGCCTTGGACAGGGAGGGATCGGGGAGCTGTTTTTT. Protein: CASSLGQGGIGELFF.